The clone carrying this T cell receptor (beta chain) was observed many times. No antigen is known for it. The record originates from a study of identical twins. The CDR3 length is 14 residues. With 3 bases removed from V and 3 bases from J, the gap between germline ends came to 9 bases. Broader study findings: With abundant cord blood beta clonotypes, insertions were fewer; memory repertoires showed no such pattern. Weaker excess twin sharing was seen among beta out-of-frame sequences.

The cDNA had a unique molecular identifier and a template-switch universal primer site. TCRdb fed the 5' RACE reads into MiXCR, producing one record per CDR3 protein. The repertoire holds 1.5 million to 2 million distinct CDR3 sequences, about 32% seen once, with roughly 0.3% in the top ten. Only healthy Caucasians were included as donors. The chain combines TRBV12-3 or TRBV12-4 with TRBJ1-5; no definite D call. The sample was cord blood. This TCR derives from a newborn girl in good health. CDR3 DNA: TGTGCCAGCAGTTTGGAAGGGTTCAATCAGCCCCAGCATTTT. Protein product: CASSLEGFNQPQHF.